Following are 12 T cell receptor beta chains from one sample sequenced in a study of blood T cells in healthy people across ages. Combining a sample-barcoded 5' primer with a J-beta primer mix, a second PCR ran for roughly 7 to 11 cycles. TCRdb fed the 5' RACE reads into MiXCR, producing one record per CDR3 protein. The table lists under 1 million distinct CDR3 sequences, approximately 44% of them singletons. The sample taken for sequencing was blood. These TCRs come from a man aged 60 to 75 in good health.

The rearrangement joins TRBV5-8 to TRBJ2-7; D ambiguous. CDR3 size: 12 residues. V gave up 4 bases and J gave up 7 bases, with 12 bases separating them. CDR1 and CDR2 (germline): SGHTS, YDEGEE. CDR3 residues: CASSPRNNEQYF. The CDR3 coding sequence is TGTGCCAGCAGCCCAAGAAACAATGAGCAGTACTTC. Filled out from reference TRBV5-8 and TRBJ2-7, the complete variable domain reads EAGVTQSPTHLIKTRGQQATLRCSPISGHTSVYWYQQALGLGLQFLLWYDEGEERNRGNFPPRFSGRQFPNYSSELNVNALELEDSALYLCASSPRNNEQYFGPGTRLTVT.

The genes are TRBV27 and TRBJ1-2, with D perhaps TRBD1 (6 bases). V was trimmed by 6 bases and J by 0 bases, leaving 14 bases between them. Germline V lookup: CDR1 MNHEY, CDR2 SMNVEV (reference sequence). The CDR3 has 15 residues. CDR3 residues: CASRTGTPANYGYTF. CDR3 nucleotide sequence: TGTGCCAGCAGAACCGGGACACCAGCTAACTATGGCTACACCTTC.

This clonotype was seen a handful of times. The V gene is TRBV7-9, the J gene TRBJ2-7, with TRBD2 as a possible D gene (6 bases). CDR1 is SEHNR, CDR2 FQNEAQ, per germline (reference sequence). The length of the CDR3 is 15 residues. V was clipped by 1 base and J by 1 base, with 11 bases between them. Written as DNA, the CDR3 is TGTGCCAGCAGCTTAGGCGGGGTATTTTCCTACGAGCAGTACTTC. Translating gives CASSLGGVFSYEQYF.

The chain recombines TRBV3-1 with TRBJ1-2; D is unclear. There are 15 residues in the CDR3. Germline V gene sequence: CDR1 LGHDT, CDR2 YNNKEL (reference sequence). V was cut by 4 bases and J by 4 bases, with 16 bases left in between. The CDR3 bases are TGTGCCAGCAGCCTGGACCTGGCTGAATCCTATGGCTACACCTTC. Its protein is CASSLDLAESYGYTF.

This clonotype was seen more than once but under ten times. The V gene is TRBV6-1, the J gene TRBJ2-7, with D tentatively TRBD1 (5 bases). This CDR3 is 17 amino acids long. Between the trimmed V and J ends, which lost 0 bases and 4 bases, there was a span of 19 bases. From germline, CDR1 is MNHNS and CDR2 SASEGT. The CDR3 loop reads CASSEAAGQILRYEQYF. As DNA, the CDR3 is TGTGCCAGCAGTGAAGCGGCAGGACAAATCCTACGGTACGAGCAGTACTTC.

The chain uses TRBV20-1 and TRBJ2-5; D call uncertain. Germline V gene lookup returns CDR1 DFQATT and CDR2 SNEGSKA (reference sequence). Trimming took off 4 bases at V and 5 bases at J, with 8 bases between the two ends. CDR3 length equals 11 residues. CDR3 in DNA: TGCAGTGCTATTCGCGAGGAGACCCAGTACTTC. Protein: CSAIREETQYF.

This clonotype was detected many times. This rearrangement joins TRBV20-1 to TRBJ2-5; D is unclear. Germline V gene lookup returns CDR1 DFQATT and CDR2 SNEGSKA (reference sequence). The CDR3 has 14 amino acids. Trimming shortened V by 3 bases and J by 2 bases, and 13 bases separated the two germline ends. CDR3 coding DNA: TGCAGTGCTAGTCCCGCCCAGGCACAAGAGACCCAGTACTTC. Translating gives CSASPAQAQETQYF.

The chain is built from TRBV3-1 and TRBJ2-1; D remains unclear. V dropped 0 bases and J dropped 11 bases, with 8 bases sitting between them. Germline lookup yields CDR1 LGHDT and CDR2 YNNKEL (reference sequence). This CDR3 is 12 amino acids long. CDR3 region: CASSQDRKKQFF. CDR3 coding DNA: TGTGCCAGCAGCCAAGATCGGAAAAAGCAGTTCTTC.

This clonotype was found a few times. The gene calls are TRBV11-2 and TRBJ2-7; possible D gene TRBD2, 6 bases. The CDR3 contains 13 residues. CDR1 and CDR2 from the germline V gene are SGHAT and FQNNGV. Trimming cost V 7 bases and J 0 bases, with 10 bases left between them. Here the CDR3 DNA reads TGTGCCAGCACGGCTAGCGACTCCTACGAGCAGTACTTC. Translated: CASTASDSYEQYF. Supplemented by reference TRBV11-2 and TRBJ2-7, the full variable domain reads EAGVAQSPRYKIIEKRQSVAFWCNPISGHATLYWYQQILGQGPKLLIQFQNNGVVDDSQLPKDRFSAERLKGVDSTLKIQPAKLEDSAVYLCASTASDSYEQYFGPGTRLTVT.

The J gene is TRBJ2-3, the V gene TRBV7-2; D is possibly TRBD1 (5 bases). Germline V lookup: CDR1 SGHTA, CDR2 FQGNSA. The V end was cut by 2 bases, the J end by 2 bases, with 11 bases between. The CDR3 covers 15 residues. This chain's CDR3 is CASSLSGLPTDTQYF. CDR3 nucleotides: TGTGCCAGCAGCTTATCAGGGCTCCCCACAGATACGCAGTATTTT.

This clonotype was observed a handful of times. The V call is TRBV7-2, the J call TRBJ1-6, with D possibly being TRBD1 (5 bases). Trimming stripped 2 bases from V and 9 bases from J, with 20 bases between. Germline V gene lookup returns CDR1 SGHTA and CDR2 FQGNSA. This CDR3 has 17 residues. CDR3 residues: CASSLTRQRVSSSPLHF. Here the CDR3 DNA reads TGTGCCAGCAGCTTAACAAGACAGCGGGTATCGAGTTCACCCCTCCACTTT.

The chain has TRBV7-9 and TRBJ1-6, with D possibly matching TRBD1 (5 bases). V was clipped by 5 bases and J by 8 bases, with 22 bases between them. Germline CDR1 is SEHNR and CDR2 is FQNEAQ (reference sequence). This CDR3 has 17 residues. In DNA form, the CDR3 reads TGTGCCAGCAGCGTCCTCCCGGGACGGGGATGGGATTCACCCCTCCACTTT. Amino acid sequence: CASSVLPGRGWDSPLHF.